This TCR beta chain was identified in a study of human T cells and chemical hapten exposure. Overall study: Investigators sensitized around 2 cm by around 2 cm of upper inner arm skin with 2% DPC.

Using its own MiXCR run on the RACE reads, TCRdb lists one record per CDR3 protein. The table records approximately 87,000 distinct CDR3 sequences, about 10% of them present only once. Time point defined: patch test 2, 6 weeks after DPC sensitization. Treatment meaning: therapeutic diphenylcyclopropenone sensitization with weekly scalp DPC. The length of the CDR3 is 14 residues. Germline values: CDR1 GTSNPN, CDR2 SVGIG (reference sequence). V dropped 8 bases and J dropped 3 bases, with 17 bases sitting between them. This clonotype was recorded many times. Sequencing was performed on whole blood, taken in connection with sensitization to the hapten diphenylcyclopropenone (DPC). The rearrangement uses TRBV30 and TRBJ2-1; possibly TRBD1 for D (6 bases). The clonotype originates from a woman aged 40 to 50 with alopecia areata. Some clones in this sample may be carry-over from other donors' samples. CDR3 amino acids: CAGLSRGRYNEQFF. In DNA, the CDR3 is TGTGCCGGCCTGAGCAGGGGACGCTACAATGAGCAGTTCTTC. The entire variable domain, with the rest obtained from reference TRBV30 and TRBJ2-1, is as follows: SQTIHQWPATLVQPVGSPLSLECTVEGTSNPNLYWYRQAAGRGLQLLFYSVGIGQISSEVPQNLSASRPQDRQFILSSKKLLLSDSGFYLCAGLSRGRYNEQFFGPGTRLTVL.